The sequence of this TCR beta chain was determined in a study of technical replicates of blood from a handful of donors. Sequencing used immunoSEQ multiplex PCR; TCRdb keeps in-frame clones, though not all of them. The sample yields tens of thousands of clones, roughly 96% seen once. The CDR3 has 16 residues. CDR1 MNHEY and CDR2 SMNVEV come from the germline V gene (reference sequence). The germline V and J ends were trimmed by 0 bases and 6 bases, with 17 bases remaining between them. The V call is TRBV27, the J call TRBJ1-2; TRBD1 is a possible D gene (6 bases). What was sequenced was T cells isolated from PBMCs. The receptor comes from a human donor in good health. The CDR3: CASSLSGGRRTHGYTF. DNA for the CDR3: TGTGCCAGCAGTTTATCCGGGGGGCGTAGAACCCATGGCTACACCTTC.